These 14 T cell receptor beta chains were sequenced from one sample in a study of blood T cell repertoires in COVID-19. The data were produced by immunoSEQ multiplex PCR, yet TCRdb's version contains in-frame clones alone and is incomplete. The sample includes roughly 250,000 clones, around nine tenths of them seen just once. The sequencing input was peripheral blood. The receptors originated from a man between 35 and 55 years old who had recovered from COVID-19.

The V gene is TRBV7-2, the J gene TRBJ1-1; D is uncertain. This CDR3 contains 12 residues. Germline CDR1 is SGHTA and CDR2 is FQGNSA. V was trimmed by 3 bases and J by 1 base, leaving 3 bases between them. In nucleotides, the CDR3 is TGTGCCAGCAGCTTTAAGAACACTGAAGCTTTCTTT. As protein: CASSFKNTEAFF.

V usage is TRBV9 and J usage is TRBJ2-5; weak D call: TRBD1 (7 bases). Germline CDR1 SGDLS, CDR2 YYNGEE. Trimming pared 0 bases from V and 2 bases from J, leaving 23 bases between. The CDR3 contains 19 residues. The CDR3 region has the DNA TGTGCCAGCAGCGTAGCAGGGGGGACTGGGGCGGTCGCACAAGAGACCCAGTACTTC. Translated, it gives CASSVAGGTGAVAQETQYF.

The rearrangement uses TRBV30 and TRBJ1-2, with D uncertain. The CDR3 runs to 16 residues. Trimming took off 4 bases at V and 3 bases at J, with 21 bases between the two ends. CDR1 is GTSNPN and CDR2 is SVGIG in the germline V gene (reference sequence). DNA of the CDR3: TGTGCCTGGAAAGGAGGCCGGACCAACCAGGACTATGGCTACACCTTC. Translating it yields CAWKGGRTNQDYGYTF.

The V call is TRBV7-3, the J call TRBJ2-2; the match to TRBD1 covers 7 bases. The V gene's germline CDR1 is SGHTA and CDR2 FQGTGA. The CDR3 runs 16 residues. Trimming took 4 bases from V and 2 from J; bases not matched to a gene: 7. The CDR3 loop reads CASSYLGTANTGELFF. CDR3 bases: TGTGCCAGCAGCTACCTCGGGACAGCTAACACCGGGGAGCTGTTTTTT.

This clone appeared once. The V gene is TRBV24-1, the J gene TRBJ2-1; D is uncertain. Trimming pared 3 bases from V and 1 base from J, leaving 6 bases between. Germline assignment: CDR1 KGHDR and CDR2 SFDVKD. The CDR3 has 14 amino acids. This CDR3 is CATSDASSYNEQFF. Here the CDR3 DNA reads TGTGCCACCAGTGATGCGTCGTCCTACAATGAGCAGTTCTTC.

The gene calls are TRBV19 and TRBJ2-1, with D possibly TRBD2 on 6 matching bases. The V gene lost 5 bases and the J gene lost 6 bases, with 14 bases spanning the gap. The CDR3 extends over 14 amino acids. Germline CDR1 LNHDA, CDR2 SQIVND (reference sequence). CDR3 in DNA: TGTGCCAGTAGTTGGACTACCTCCCCCAATGAGCAGTTCTTC. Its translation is CASSWTTSPNEQFF.

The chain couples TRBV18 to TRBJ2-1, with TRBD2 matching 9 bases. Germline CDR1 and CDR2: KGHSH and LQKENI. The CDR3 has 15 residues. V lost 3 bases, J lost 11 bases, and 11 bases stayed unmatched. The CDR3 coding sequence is TGTGCCAGCTCACCTACCGGGGCTAGCGGGGAGCAGCAGTTCTTC. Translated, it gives CASSPTGASGEQQFF.

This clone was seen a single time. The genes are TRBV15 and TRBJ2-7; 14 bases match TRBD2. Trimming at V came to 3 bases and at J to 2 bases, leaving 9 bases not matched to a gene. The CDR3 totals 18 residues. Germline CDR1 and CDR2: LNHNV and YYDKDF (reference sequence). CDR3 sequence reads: CATSSRPGLAGDTYEQYF. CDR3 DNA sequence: TGTGCCACCAGCAGCAGACCGGGACTAGCGGGAGACACCTACGAGCAGTACTTC. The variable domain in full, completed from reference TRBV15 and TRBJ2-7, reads DAMVIQNPRYQVTQFGKPVTLSCSQTLNHNVMYWYQQKSSQAPKLLFHYYDKDFNNEADTPDNFQSRRPNTSFCFLDIRSPGLGDTAMYLCATSSRPGLAGDTYEQYFGPGTRLTVT.

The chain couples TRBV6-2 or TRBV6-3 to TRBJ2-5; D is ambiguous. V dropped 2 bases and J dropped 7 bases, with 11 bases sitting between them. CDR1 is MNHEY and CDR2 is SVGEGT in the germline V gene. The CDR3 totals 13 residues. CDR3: CASSYDPGRTQYF. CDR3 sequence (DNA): TGTGCCAGCAGTTACGACCCGGGTCGGACCCAGTACTTC.

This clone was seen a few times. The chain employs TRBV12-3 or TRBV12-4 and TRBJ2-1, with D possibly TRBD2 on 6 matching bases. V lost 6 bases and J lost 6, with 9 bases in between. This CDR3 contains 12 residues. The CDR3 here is CASSYSGNEQFF. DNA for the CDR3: TGTGCCAGCAGCTATAGCGGCAATGAGCAGTTCTTC.

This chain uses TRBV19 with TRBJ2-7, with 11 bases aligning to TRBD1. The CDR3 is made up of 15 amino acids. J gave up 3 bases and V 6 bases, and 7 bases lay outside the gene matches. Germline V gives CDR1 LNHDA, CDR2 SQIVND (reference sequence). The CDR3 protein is CASRGTGTGGYEQYF. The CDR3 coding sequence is TGTGCCAGTAGGGGAACCGGGACAGGGGGCTACGAGCAGTACTTC.

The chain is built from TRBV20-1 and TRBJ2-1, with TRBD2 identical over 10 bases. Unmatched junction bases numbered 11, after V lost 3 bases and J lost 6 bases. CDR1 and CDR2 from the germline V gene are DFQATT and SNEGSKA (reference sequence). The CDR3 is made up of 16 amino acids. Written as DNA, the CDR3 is TGCAGTGCTAGTAATTTCCTAGCGGGAGACGGCAATGAGCAGTTCTTC. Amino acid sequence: CSASNFLAGDGNEQFF.

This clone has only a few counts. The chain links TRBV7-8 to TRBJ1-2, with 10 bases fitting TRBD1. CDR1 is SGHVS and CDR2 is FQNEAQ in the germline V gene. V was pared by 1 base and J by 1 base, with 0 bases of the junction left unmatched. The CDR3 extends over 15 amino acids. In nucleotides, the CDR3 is TGTGCCAGCAGCTTAGGGGACAGGGGTAACTATGGCTACACCTTC. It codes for CASSLGDRGNYGYTF.

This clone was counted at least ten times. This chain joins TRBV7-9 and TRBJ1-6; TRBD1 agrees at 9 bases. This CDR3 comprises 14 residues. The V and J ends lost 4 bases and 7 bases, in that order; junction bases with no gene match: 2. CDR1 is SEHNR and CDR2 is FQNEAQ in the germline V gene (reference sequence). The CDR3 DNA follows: TGTGCCAGCAGCTCGACAGGGGGAAATTCACCCCTCCACTTT. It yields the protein CASSSTGGNSPLHF.